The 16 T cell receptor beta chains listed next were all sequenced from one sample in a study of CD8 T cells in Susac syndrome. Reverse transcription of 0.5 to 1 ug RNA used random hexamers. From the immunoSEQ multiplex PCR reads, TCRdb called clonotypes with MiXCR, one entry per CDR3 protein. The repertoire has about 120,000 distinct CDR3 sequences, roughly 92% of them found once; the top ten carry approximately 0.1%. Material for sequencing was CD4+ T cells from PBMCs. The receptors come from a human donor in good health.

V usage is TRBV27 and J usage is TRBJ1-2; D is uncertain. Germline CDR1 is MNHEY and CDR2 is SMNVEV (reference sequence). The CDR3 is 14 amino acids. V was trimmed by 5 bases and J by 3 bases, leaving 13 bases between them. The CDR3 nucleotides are TGTGCCAGCAGTCCCCGAAGTATCGACTATGGCTACACCTTC. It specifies CASSPRSIDYGYTF.

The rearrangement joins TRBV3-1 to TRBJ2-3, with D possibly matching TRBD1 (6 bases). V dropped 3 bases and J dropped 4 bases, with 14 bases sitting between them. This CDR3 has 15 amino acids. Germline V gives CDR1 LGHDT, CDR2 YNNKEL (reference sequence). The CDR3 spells CASSHLQGSADTQYF. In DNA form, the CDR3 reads TGTGCCAGCAGCCATTTACAGGGAAGCGCAGATACGCAGTATTTT.

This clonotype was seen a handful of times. This CDR3 is CASSIGTGIGEKLFF. In DNA form, the CDR3 reads TGTGCCAGTAGTATCGGAACAGGGATCGGTGAAAAACTGTTTTTT. V is TRBV19 and J is TRBJ1-4; tentative D call: TRBD1 (6 bases). The CDR3 is made up of 15 amino acids. Trimming shortened V by 3 bases and J by 7 bases, and 15 bases separated the two germline ends. CDR1 LNHDA and CDR2 SQIVND come from the germline V gene (reference sequence).

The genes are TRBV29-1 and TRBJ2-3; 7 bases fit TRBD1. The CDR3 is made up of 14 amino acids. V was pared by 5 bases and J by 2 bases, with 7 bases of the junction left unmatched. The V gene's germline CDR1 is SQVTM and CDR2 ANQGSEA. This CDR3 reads CSVSGTEVTDTQYF. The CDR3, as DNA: TGCAGCGTTTCCGGGACAGAAGTCACAGATACGCAGTATTTT.

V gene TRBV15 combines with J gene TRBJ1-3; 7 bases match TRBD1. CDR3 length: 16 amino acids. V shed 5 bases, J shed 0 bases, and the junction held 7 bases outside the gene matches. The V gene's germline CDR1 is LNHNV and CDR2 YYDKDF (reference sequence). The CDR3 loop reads CATSRSTGASGNTIYF. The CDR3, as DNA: TGTGCCACCAGCCGCAGCACAGGGGCCTCTGGAAACACCATATATTTT. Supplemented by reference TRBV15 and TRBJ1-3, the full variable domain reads DAMVIQNPRYQVTQFGKPVTLSCSQTLNHNVMYWYQQKSSQAPKLLFHYYDKDFNNEADTPDNFQSRRPNTSFCFLDIRSPGLGDTAMYLCATSRSTGASGNTIYFGEGSWLTVV.

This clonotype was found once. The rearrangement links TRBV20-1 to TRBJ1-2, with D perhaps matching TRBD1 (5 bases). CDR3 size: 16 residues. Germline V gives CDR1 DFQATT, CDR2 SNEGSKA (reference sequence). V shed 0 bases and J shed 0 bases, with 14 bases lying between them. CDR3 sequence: CSAREGPGQANYGYTF. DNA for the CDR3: TGCAGTGCTAGAGAAGGGCCAGGGCAAGCTAACTATGGCTACACCTTC.

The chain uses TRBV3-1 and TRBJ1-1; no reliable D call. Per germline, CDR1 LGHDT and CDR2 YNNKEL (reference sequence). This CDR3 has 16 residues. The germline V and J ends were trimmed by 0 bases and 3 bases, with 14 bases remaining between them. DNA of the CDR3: TGTGCCAGCAGCCAAGACCAGAACGGGCCACACACTGAAGCTTTCTTT. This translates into CASSQDQNGPHTEAFF.

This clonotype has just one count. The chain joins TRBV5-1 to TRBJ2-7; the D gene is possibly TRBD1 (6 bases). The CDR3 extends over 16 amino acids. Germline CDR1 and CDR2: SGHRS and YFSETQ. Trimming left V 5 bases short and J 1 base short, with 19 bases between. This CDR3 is CASSTRRGRHSYEQYF. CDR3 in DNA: TGCGCCAGCAGTACCCGCAGGGGCCGCCATTCCTACGAGCAGTACTTC.

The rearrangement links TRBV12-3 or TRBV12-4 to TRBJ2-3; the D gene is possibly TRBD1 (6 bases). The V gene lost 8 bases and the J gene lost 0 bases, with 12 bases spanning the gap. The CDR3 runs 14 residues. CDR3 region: CASSPGTSTDTQYF. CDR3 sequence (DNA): TGTGCCAGCTCACCCGGGACAAGCACAGATACGCAGTATTTT.

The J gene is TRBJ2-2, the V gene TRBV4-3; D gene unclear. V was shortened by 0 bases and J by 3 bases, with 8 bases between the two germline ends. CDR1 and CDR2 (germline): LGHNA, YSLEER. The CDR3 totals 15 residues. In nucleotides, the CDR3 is TGCGCCAGCAGCCAAGATTCAAGGGACACCGGGGAGCTGTTTTTT. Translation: CASSQDSRDTGELFF.

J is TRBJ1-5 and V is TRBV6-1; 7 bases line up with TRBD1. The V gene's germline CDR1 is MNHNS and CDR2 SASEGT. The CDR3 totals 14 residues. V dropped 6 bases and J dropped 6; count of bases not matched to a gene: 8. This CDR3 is CASRARTGAQPQHF. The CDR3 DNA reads TGTGCCAGCAGGGCCCGTACAGGGGCTCAGCCCCAGCATTTT.

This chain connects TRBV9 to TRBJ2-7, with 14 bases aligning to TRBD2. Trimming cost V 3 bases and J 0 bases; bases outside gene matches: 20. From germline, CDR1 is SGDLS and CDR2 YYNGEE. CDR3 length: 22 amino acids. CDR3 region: CASSDRDPSGLAGAWSSYEQYF. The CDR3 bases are TGTGCCAGCAGCGACCGGGACCCATCGGGACTAGCGGGAGCCTGGAGCTCCTACGAGCAGTACTTC.

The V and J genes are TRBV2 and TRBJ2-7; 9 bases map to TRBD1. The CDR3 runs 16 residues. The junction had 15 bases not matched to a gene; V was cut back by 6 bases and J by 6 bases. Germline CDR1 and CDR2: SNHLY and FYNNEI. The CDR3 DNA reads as TGTGCCAGCAGAGGGGGACAGGGACAAGCCCACGGCGAGCAGTACTTC. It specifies CASRGGQGQAHGEQYF.

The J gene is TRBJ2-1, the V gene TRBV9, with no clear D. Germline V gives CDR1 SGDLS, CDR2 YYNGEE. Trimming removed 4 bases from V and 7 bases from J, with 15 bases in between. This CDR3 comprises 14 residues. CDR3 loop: CASSPGRPLNEQFF. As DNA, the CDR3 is TGTGCCAGCAGCCCCGGGCGTCCCCTTAATGAGCAGTTCTTC.

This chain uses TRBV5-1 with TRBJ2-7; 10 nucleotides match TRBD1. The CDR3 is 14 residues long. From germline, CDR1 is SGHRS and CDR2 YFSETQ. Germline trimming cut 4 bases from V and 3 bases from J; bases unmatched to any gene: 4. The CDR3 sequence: CASSRQGANYEQYF. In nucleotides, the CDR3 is TGCGCCAGCAGCCGACAGGGGGCGAACTACGAGCAGTACTTC.

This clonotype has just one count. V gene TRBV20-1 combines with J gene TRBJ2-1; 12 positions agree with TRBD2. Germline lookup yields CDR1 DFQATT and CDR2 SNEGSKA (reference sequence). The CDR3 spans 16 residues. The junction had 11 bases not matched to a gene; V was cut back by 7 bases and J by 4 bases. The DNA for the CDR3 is TGCAGTGTCACTTCTAGCGGGAGGGAAGCGTACAATGAGCAGTTCTTC. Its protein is CSVTSSGREAYNEQFF.